Following are 5 T cell receptor beta chains from one sample sequenced in a study of a mutant IDH1 vaccine in newly diagnosed glioma. Time point given: week 11, during vaccination. Mutant IDH1 20-mer peptide, at 300 ug, made up each vaccine dose, with topical imiquimod. Assay: immunoSEQ multiplex PCR; the TCRdb copy retains only in-frame clones and omits some. The table has 45,000 to 60,000 clones, more than 85% seen once. Their cognate antigens are unknown. This specimen was PBMCs, taken from a glioma patient whose treatment included an IDH1 peptide vaccine. Receptors originate from a man aged 45-60 years with glioma.

The rearrangement links TRBV5-1 to TRBJ1-4; D not resolved. Trimming took off 5 bases at V and 8 bases at J, with 25 bases between the two ends. Germline CDR1 SGHRS, CDR2 YFSETQ. The CDR3 is 17 amino acids. CDR3 sequence (DNA): TGCGCCAGCAGTCGTGGGGTAGGCGAGCCCTCGGGGGAAAAACTGTTTTTT. It yields the protein CASSRGVGEPSGEKLFF.

This rearrangement joins TRBV4-2 to TRBJ1-5; 7 positions match TRBD1. CDR1 and CDR2 (germline): LGHNA, YNFKEQ. V dropped 1 base and J dropped 1; count of bases not matched to a gene: 1. CDR3 length: 15 residues. CDR3 residues: CASSQVGQSNQPQHF. The CDR3 DNA is TGTGCCAGCAGCCAAGTGGGACAGAGCAATCAGCCCCAGCATTTT.

The V call is TRBV29-1, the J call TRBJ1-2; D is ambiguous. Germline V CDR1 and CDR2: SQVTM, ANQGSEA. The CDR3 is made up of 14 amino acids. V dropped 3 bases and J dropped 4 bases, with 15 bases sitting between them. The CDR3 DNA sequence: TGCAGCGTTGATAAGTCGGACGATGGCTATGGCTACACCTTC. It codes for CSVDKSDDGYGYTF. Looking up the rest from reference TRBV29-1 and TRBJ1-2 gives the full variable domain: SAVISQKPSRDICQRGTSLTIQCQVDSQVTMMFWYRQQPGQSLTLIATANQGSEATYESGFVIDKFPISRPNLTFSTLTVSNMSPEDSSIYLCSVDKSDDGYGYTFGSGTRLTVV.

In DNA form, the CDR3 reads TGTGCCATCAGTGCTGGGACAGGGGTTAGCAATCAGCCCCAGCATTTT. Its translation: CAISAGTGVSNQPQHF. The V and J genes are TRBV10-3 and TRBJ1-5; 10 positions match TRBD1. The CDR3 is made up of 16 amino acids. Germline V lookup: CDR1 ENHRY, CDR2 SYGVKD. V lost 4 bases, J lost 0 bases, and 3 bases stayed unmatched.

This chain uses TRBV7-9 with TRBJ2-1, with D perhaps matching TRBD2 (6 bases). V was trimmed by 6 bases and J by 4 bases, leaving 13 bases between them. This CDR3 is built from 14 residues. CDR1 SEHNR and CDR2 FQNEAQ come from the germline V gene (reference sequence). CDR3 DNA: TGTGCCAGCAGGAGGTCGGGGGTATACAATGAGCAGTTCTTC. As protein: CASRRSGVYNEQFF.